Given below is one TCR beta chain in context. Its antigen is as yet unknown. This sample was included in a study of shared clonotypes between healthy human individuals. CDR1 and CDR2 from the germline V gene are SNHLY and FYNNEI. CDR3 length: 16 amino acids. Trimming stripped 6 bases from V and 2 bases from J, with 19 bases between. Broader study findings: Depth of sequencing was expected to influence donor clonotype sharing. Some clonotypes were shared by all four sorted-subset donors, while others were not shared. The non-shared ones had lower generation probabilities than the shared ones. Naive subsets generally exceeded memory subsets in estimated richness.

Deep was the level at which the assay was run. Clones were read by immunoSEQ multiplex PCR, and TCRdb kept only the in-frame ones, dropping some. The sample lists roughly 2,000,000 clones, about 94% occurring once. CD45RO-negative cells were positively selected for CCR7, leaving out terminally differentiated effector memory CD45RA+ cells. Sequencing was performed on naive CD8+ T cells from PBMCs. The genes are TRBV2 and TRBJ1-1, with D unclear. This clonotype was sampled from a man aged 18 to 30 in good health. Some clones in this sample may be carry-over from other donors' samples. The CDR3 loop is CASSLLDLGTNTEAFF. The CDR3 coding sequence is TGTGCCAGCAGCTTGTTGGATCTGGGTACTAACACTGAAGCTTTCTTT.